Each of the 5 T cell receptor beta chains below was sequenced from the same sample in a study of cytomegalovirus exposure and HLA in healthy donors. Use of 60 Vbeta and 13 Jbeta primers characterized the PCR. Profiling relied on immunoSEQ multiplex PCR, and the TCRdb table lists in-frame clones only, not all of them. The table lists around 170,000 clones, around 82% of them singletons. The source material was PBMCs. Receptors originate from a man aged 40-55 years in good health and CMV-seronegative.

The rearrangement joins TRBV29-1 to TRBJ2-7; no clear D gene. This CDR3 is built from 11 residues. Germline CDR1 is SQVTM and CDR2 is ANQGSEA. Between the trimmed V and J ends, which lost 7 bases and 7 bases, there was a span of 14 bases. The CDR3 bases are TGCAGCGCCCTAGTTATAAGGGAGCAGTACTTC. Translating it yields CSALVIREQYF.

Comment on this clone: A junction boundary mismatches the germline segment, possibly from a read error. The chain recombines TRBV29-1 with TRBJ2-7; TRBD1 matches at 8 bases. The CDR3 consists of 12 residues. The germline V gene has CDR1 SQVTM and CDR2 ANQGSEA. CDR3 residues: CSVEGDRGEQYF. The CDR3, as DNA: TGCAGCGTCGAAGGAGACAGGGGCGAGCAGTACTTC.

This clone was picked up a small number of times. The chain links TRBV7-3 to TRBJ2-5; 7 nucleotides match TRBD2. The CDR3 extends over 13 amino acids. Germline V gene lookup returns CDR1 SGHTA and CDR2 FQGTGA. V shed 5 bases and J 3 bases; nucleotides not matched to a gene: 3. Here the CDR3 DNA reads TGTGCCAGCAGCCGGGACTATAAAGAGACCCAGTACTTC. Translation gives CASSRDYKETQYF.

J is TRBJ2-6 and V is TRBV4-2; TRBD1 aligns across 8 bases. Germline V gene data show CDR1 as LGHNA and CDR2 as YNFKEQ. V dropped 4 bases and J dropped 2; count of bases not matched to a gene: 7. The CDR3 runs 17 residues. In DNA form, the CDR3 reads TGTGCCAGCAGCCCAGAGGGACAGGCCCCTGGGGCCAACGTCCTGACTTTC. It yields the protein CASSPEGQAPGANVLTF.

V is TRBV29-1 and J is TRBJ1-2, with TRBD1 matching 11 bases. Germline CDR1 and CDR2: SQVTM and ANQGSEA. J lost 4 bases, V lost 7 bases, and 11 bases had no gene match. The CDR3 runs 15 residues. The CDR3 region has the DNA TGCAGCGCCCGAAAGGGACAGGGGGATAGCTATGGCTACACCTTC. This codes for CSARKGQGDSYGYTF.